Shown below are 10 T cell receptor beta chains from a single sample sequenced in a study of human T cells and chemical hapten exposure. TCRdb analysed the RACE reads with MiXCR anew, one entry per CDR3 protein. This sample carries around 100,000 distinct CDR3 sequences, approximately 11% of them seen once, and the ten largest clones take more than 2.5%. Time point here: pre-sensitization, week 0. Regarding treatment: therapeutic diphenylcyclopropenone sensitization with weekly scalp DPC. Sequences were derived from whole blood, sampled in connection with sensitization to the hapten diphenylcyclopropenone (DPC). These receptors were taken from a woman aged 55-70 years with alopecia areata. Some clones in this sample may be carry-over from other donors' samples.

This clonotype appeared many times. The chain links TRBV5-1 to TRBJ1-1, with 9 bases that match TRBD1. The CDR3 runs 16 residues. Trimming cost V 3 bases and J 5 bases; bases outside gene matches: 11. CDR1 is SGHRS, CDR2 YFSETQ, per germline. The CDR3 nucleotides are TGCGCCAGCAGCTCCCGACCGACAGGGGGAGGGACTGAAGCTTTCTTT. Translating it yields CASSSRPTGGGTEAFF.

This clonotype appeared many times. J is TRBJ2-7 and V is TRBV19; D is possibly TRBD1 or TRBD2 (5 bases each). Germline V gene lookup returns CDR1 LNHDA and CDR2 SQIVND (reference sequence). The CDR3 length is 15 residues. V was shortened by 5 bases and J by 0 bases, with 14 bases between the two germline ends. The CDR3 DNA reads TGTGCCAGTAGTCATCCAGGGAGTCGCTCCTACGAGCAGTACTTC. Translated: CASSHPGSRSYEQYF. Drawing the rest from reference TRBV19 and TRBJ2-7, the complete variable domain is DGGITQSPKYLFRKEGQNVTLSCEQNLNHDAMYWYRQDPGQGLRLIYYSQIVNDFQKGDIAEGYSVSREKKESFPLTVTSAQKNPTAFYLCASSHPGSRSYEQYFGPGTRLTVT.

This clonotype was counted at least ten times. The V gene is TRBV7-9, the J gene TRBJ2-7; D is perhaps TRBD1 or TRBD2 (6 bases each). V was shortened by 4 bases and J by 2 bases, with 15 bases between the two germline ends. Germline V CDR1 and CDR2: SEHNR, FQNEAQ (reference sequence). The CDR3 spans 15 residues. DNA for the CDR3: TGTGCCAGCAGCTATTCGGGGGCCGCTACCTACGAGCAGTACTTC. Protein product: CASSYSGAATYEQYF.

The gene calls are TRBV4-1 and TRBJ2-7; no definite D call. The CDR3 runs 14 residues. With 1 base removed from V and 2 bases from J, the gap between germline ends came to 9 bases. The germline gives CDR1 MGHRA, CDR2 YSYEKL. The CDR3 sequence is CASSQGVGTYEQYF. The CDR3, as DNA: TGCGCCAGCAGCCAAGGGGTAGGGACCTACGAGCAGTACTTC.

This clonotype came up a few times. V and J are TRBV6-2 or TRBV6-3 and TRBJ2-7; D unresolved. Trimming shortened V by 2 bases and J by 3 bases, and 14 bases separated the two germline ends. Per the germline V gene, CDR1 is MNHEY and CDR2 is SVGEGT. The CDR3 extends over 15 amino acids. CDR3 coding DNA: TGTGCCAGCAGTTACCTGTGGGCGGATGTCTACGAGCAGTACTTC. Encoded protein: CASSYLWADVYEQYF.

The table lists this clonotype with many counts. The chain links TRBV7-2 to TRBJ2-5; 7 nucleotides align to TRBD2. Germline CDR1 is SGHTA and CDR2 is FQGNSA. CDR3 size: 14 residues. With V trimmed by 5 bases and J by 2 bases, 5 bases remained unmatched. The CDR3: CASSPLAQQETQYF. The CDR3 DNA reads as TGTGCCAGCAGCCCACTAGCGCAACAAGAGACCCAGTACTTC.

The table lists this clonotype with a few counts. CDR3 bases: TGTGCCAGCAGTGTGAGCCAGGGGAACACTGAAGCTTTCTTT. This sequence encodes CASSVSQGNTEAFF. The genes are TRBV2 and TRBJ1-1; TRBD1 is a possible D gene (5 bases). V gave up 4 bases and J gave up 1 base, with 10 bases separating them. The germline CDR1 and CDR2 sequences are SNHLY and FYNNEI. The CDR3 contains 14 residues.

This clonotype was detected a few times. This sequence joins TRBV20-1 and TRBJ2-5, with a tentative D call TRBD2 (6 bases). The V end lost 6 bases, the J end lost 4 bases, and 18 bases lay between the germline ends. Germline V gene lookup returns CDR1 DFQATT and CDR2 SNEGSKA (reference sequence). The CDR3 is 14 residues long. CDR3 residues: CSAQRTVGGETQYF. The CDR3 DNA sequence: TGCAGTGCCCAGAGGACGGTGGGAGGAGAGACCCAGTACTTC.

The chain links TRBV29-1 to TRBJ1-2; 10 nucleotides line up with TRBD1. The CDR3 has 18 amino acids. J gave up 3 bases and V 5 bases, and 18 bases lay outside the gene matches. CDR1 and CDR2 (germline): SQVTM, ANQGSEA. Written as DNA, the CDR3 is TGCAGCGTTTACGCGGGACAGGGGAAGGCACACGGGTACTATGGCTACACCTTC. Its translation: CSVYAGQGKAHGYYGYTF.

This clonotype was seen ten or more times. Here the CDR3 DNA reads TGTGCCAGCAGCCCGCTGTTAGATGAGCAGTTCTTC. Amino acid sequence: CASSPLLDEQFF. The rearrangement uses TRBV7-9 and TRBJ2-1; D remains unclear. The V end was cut by 5 bases, the J end by 8 bases, with 10 bases between. The V gene's germline CDR1 is SEHNR and CDR2 FQNEAQ (reference sequence). This CDR3 contains 12 residues.